This entry lists 28 T cell receptor beta chains sequenced from one sample in a study of metastatic and nonmetastatic thyroid tumors. TCRdb re-called clones from the PCR reads using MiXCR. The sample has roughly 14,000 clones, 23% seen once. Each patient came to thyroid surgery without any prior treatment (of any kind). The sequencing sample was made of tumor tissue. The receptors originated from a female donor with papillary thyroid cancer or a benign thyroid nodule (not recorded which). Some clones in this sample may be carry-over from other donors' samples.

The chain employs TRBV12-3 or TRBV12-4 and TRBJ1-1; D may be TRBD1 (5 bases). V shed 0 bases and J shed 9 bases, with 8 bases lying between them. This CDR3 is built from 12 residues. Here the CDR3 reads CASSLAGGKAFF. The CDR3 DNA sequence: TGTGCCAGCAGTTTAGCCGGGGGGAAAGCTTTCTTT.

The gene calls are TRBV30 and TRBJ1-1; no clear D. CDR1 is GTSNPN and CDR2 is SVGIG in the germline V gene (reference sequence). The germline V and J ends were trimmed by 1 base and 7 bases, with 16 bases remaining between them. This CDR3 has 14 residues. The DNA of the CDR3 is TGTGCCTGGAGTGCAGTCCAGTGTATTGGTGAAGCTTTCTTT. Encoded protein: CAWSAVQCIGEAFF.

This clone was counted once. With a much larger clone just one base away, this may be a read error. The chain has TRBV5-1 and TRBJ1-3; D is uncertain. CDR1 and CDR2 from the germline V gene are SGHRS and YFSETQ. This CDR3 region has 13 residues. The V end was cut by 4 bases, the J end by 6 bases, with 11 bases between. CDR3 nucleotide sequence: TGCGCCAGCAGCGCAGGTTATATAAACACCATATATTTT. This gives the protein CASSAGYINTIYF.

By frequency in the sample, this clone is medium-sized. The gene calls are TRBV6-1 and TRBJ2-2; the D is unclear. V shed 6 bases and J shed 3 bases, with 14 bases lying between them. CDR3 length: 15 amino acids. The germline V gene encodes CDR1 MNHNS and CDR2 SASEGT. For the CDR3, the DNA is TGTGCCAGCAGGCGGTCCGACATACACACCGGGGAGCTGTTTTTT. Protein sequence: CASRRSDIHTGELFF.

A few counts support this clone. V usage is TRBV2 and J usage is TRBJ2-7, with 9 bases that match TRBD2. Germline V gene data show CDR1 as SNHLY and CDR2 as FYNNEI. This CDR3 has 13 amino acids. Trimming took 8 bases from V and 4 from J; bases not matched to a gene: 6. For the CDR3, the DNA is TGTGCCAGCCGACTAGCGGTAGTGTACGAGCAGTACTTC. Residues: CASRLAVVYEQYF.

This clone was seen a single time. The chain employs TRBV20-1 and TRBJ2-1, with TRBD2 as a possible D gene (6 bases). Germline V gives CDR1 DFQATT, CDR2 SNEGSKA (reference sequence). The CDR3 covers 14 residues. V dropped 3 bases and J dropped 3 bases, with 12 bases sitting between them. The CDR3 DNA sequence: TGCAGTGCTAGCGACGGGGGAGGCTACAATGAGCAGTTCTTC. Translating it yields CSASDGGGYNEQFF.

Of note for this clone: The junction differs from germline at one of its ends, possibly a read error. V usage is TRBV28 and J usage is TRBJ2-3, with a possible D match to TRBD1 (5 bases). There are 13 residues in the CDR3. Germline V gene sequence: CDR1 MDHEN, CDR2 SYDVKM. The CDR3 nucleotides are TGTGCCAGTAGTAGGGTAGGCACAGGTACGCAGTATTTT. It yields the protein CASSRVGTGTQYF. The full variable domain, rest sourced from reference TRBV28 and TRBJ2-3, is DVKVTQSSRYLVKRTGEKVFLECVQDMDHENMFWYRQDPGLGLRLIYFSYDVKMKEKGDIPEGYSVSREKKERFSLILESASTNQTSMYLCASSRVGTGTQYFGPGTRLTVL.

This clone is medium-sized in the sample. CDR3 loop: CAWSVGGGGNTIYF. The CDR3 nucleotides read TGTGCCTGGAGTGTAGGCGGGGGCGGAAACACCATATATTTT. V and J are TRBV30 and TRBJ1-3, with a weak D call TRBD1 (6 bases). Trimming removed 0 bases at V and 4 bases at J, with 10 bases between. There are 14 residues in the CDR3. CDR1 is GTSNPN and CDR2 is SVGIG in the germline V gene (reference sequence).

This clone was counted only a few times. This chain links TRBV19 with TRBJ1-5, with D unclear. Germline loops: CDR1 LNHDA, CDR2 SQIVND (reference sequence). The CDR3 consists of 12 residues. Trimming shortened V by 6 bases and J by 10 bases, and 13 bases separated the two germline ends. The CDR3 sequence is CASSPHWGPQHF. The CDR3 DNA is TGTGCCAGTAGCCCACATTGGGGACCCCAGCATTTT. The whole variable domain, filled in from reference TRBV19 and TRBJ1-5, reads DGGITQSPKYLFRKEGQNVTLSCEQNLNHDAMYWYRQDPGQGLRLIYYSQIVNDFQKGDIAEGYSVSREKKESFPLTVTSAQKNPTAFYLCASSPHWGPQHFGDGTRLSIL.

This clone was counted ten times or more. The junction shows a germline mismatch at one end, possibly a read error. Within the sample, other DNA sequences also encode this same CDR3. This chain links TRBV29-1 with TRBJ1-1; D is unresolved. CDR1 is SQVTM and CDR2 is ANQGSEA in the germline V gene. The CDR3 has 11 residues. The CDR3 coding sequence is TGTAGCGTTCACCGCCGCACTGAAGCTTTCTTT. It codes for CSVHRRTEAFF.

This clone was seen a handful of times. The chain joins TRBV6-1 to TRBJ1-2; TRBD1 aligns across 7 bases. Germline V gives CDR1 MNHNS, CDR2 SASEGT. J lost 8 bases, V lost 5 bases, and 11 bases had no gene match. This CDR3 region has 14 residues. The CDR3 DNA reads TGTGCCAGCAGTCAAAGGGGGCAGGGTGTCGGCTACACCTTC. It yields the protein CASSQRGQGVGYTF.

This clone was recorded many times. The rearrangement joins TRBV27 to TRBJ1-5, with 9 bases identical to TRBD1. Germline V gene data show CDR1 as MNHEY and CDR2 as SMNVEV (reference sequence). With V trimmed by 2 bases and J by 6 bases, 5 bases remained unmatched. CDR3 length: 15 amino acids. The CDR3 region is CASSLTGGFSQPQHF. CDR3 nucleotide sequence: TGTGCCAGCAGTTTAACAGGGGGCTTTAGTCAGCCCCAGCATTTT.

This clone was detected many times. In this CDR3 the conserved last residue, phenylalanine or tryptophan, is missing, so a read error is likely. No DNA is shown, since the ends of the CDR3 on it are uncertain; the CDR3 is the one TCRdb lists. In the same sample, other DNA sequences code for this CDR3. This chain uses TRBV20-1 with TRBJ1-1; the D segment call TRBD1 is taken from the table without a DNA check. CDR1 DFQATT and CDR2 SNEGSKA come from the germline V gene (reference sequence). The CDR3 is 9 residues long, counting both termini. This chain's CDR3 is CSASALGQP.

This clone counts as medium-sized. The chain's CDR3 is CASSIYGSMNTEAFF. The CDR3 DNA reads as TGTGCCAGTAGTATCTATGGGAGCATGAACACTGAAGCTTTCTTT. This chain links TRBV19 with TRBJ1-1; D gene unclear. V gave up 3 bases and J gave up 0 bases, with 11 bases separating them. This CDR3 contains 15 residues. Germline CDR1 is LNHDA and CDR2 is SQIVND (reference sequence).

This clone was seen at least ten times. This chain joins TRBV27 and TRBJ2-1; D call uncertain. Germline-derived CDR1 and CDR2 are MNHEY and SMNVEV (reference sequence). Trimming took off 5 bases at V and 5 bases at J, with 13 bases between the two ends. This CDR3 has 14 residues. DNA of the CDR3: TGTGCCAGCAGTCGCCGGTGGCCAAACAATGAGCAGTTCTTC. Translation gives CASSRRWPNNEQFF.

The chain recombines TRBV18 with TRBJ1-5, with 7 nucleotides matching TRBD1. Germline V gene data show CDR1 as KGHSH and CDR2 as LQKENI. This CDR3 comprises 14 residues. V trimming: 4 bases; J trimming: 5 bases; junction bases outside the gene matches: 5. The CDR3 nucleotides read TGTGCCAGCTCACAGGGGGCAAGGGATCAGCCCCAGCATTTT. It yields the protein CASSQGARDQPQHF.

The rearrangement joins TRBV19 to TRBJ1-1, with D hard to call. V lost 4 bases, J lost 0 bases, and 9 bases lay in between. The CDR3 loop spans 14 amino acids. Per the germline V gene, CDR1 is LNHDA and CDR2 is SQIVND (reference sequence). CDR3 protein: CASSTGILNTEAFF. CDR3 coding DNA: TGTGCCAGTAGTACCGGGATCTTGAACACTGAAGCTTTCTTT.

This clone was counted a few times. This chain links TRBV28 with TRBJ2-2; no clear D. CDR3 length equals 14 residues. Trimming cost V 1 base and J 6 bases, with 9 bases left between them. The germline CDR1 and CDR2 sequences are MDHEN and SYDVKM. This CDR3 is CASSLSSASGELFF. The CDR3 DNA follows: TGTGCCAGCAGTTTATCATCGGCCTCCGGGGAGCTGTTTTTT.

This clone showed up just a few times. The chain is built from TRBV6-2 or TRBV6-3 and TRBJ2-7; tentative D call: TRBD2 (5 bases). V lost 6 bases and J lost 6, with 21 bases in between. The CDR3 is made up of 15 amino acids. The germline CDR1 and CDR2 sequences are MNHEY and SVGEGT. The CDR3 DNA sequence: TGTGCCAGCAGCCGTTCGATGTCTAATCGGGGCGAGCAGTACTTC. Encoded protein: CASSRSMSNRGEQYF.

This clone has a handful of counts. V usage is TRBV12-3 or TRBV12-4 and J usage is TRBJ1-2, with D possibly matching TRBD1 (5 bases). The length of the CDR3 is 13 residues. Trimming removed 8 bases from V and 7 bases from J, with 17 bases in between. The CDR3 DNA reads as TGTGCCAGCTCACCGATCACCAGGGTTGGCTACACCTTC. It encodes CASSPITRVGYTF.

The V gene is TRBV30, the J gene TRBJ2-1, with D possibly being TRBD2 (6 bases). Looked up from germline, CDR1 is GTSNPN and CDR2 is SVGIG (reference sequence). V lost 0 bases and J 6 bases, leaving 18 bases between the germline ends. This CDR3 is 16 amino acids long. The CDR3 protein is CAWSVLAGKRANEQFF. Written as DNA, the CDR3 is TGTGCCTGGAGTGTACTAGCAGGAAAGAGGGCCAATGAGCAGTTCTTC.

Many counts were recorded for this clone. The gene calls are TRBV9 and TRBJ2-7; 9 bases line up with TRBD2. Germline CDR1 is SGDLS and CDR2 is YYNGEE. The CDR3 runs 15 residues. The J segment lost 2 bases and the V segment lost 3 bases, leaving 6 bases of the junction unmatched. For the CDR3, the DNA is TGTGCCAGCAGCGCCTCTGGCGGGAGGGCCTACGAGCAGTACTTC. Translation: CASSASGGRAYEQYF.

The V and J genes are TRBV27 and TRBJ1-5, with a tentative D call TRBD1 (5 bases). The CDR3 has 14 residues. The V gene lost 6 bases and the J gene lost 10 bases, with 19 bases spanning the gap. Germline CDR1 is MNHEY and CDR2 is SMNVEV (reference sequence). In DNA form, the CDR3 reads TGTGCCAGCAGGTATACAGGCCCCAATTATCCCCAGCATTTT. Translated: CASRYTGPNYPQHF.

This clone was picked up a small number of times. The J gene is TRBJ2-5, the V gene TRBV12-3 or TRBV12-4, with D tentatively TRBD1 (5 bases). The length of the CDR3 is 16 residues. The germline V and J ends were trimmed by 5 bases and 0 bases, with 16 bases remaining between them. The CDR3: CASSPPRVAYQETQYF. The CDR3 DNA follows: TGTGCCAGCAGTCCCCCCAGGGTAGCTTACCAAGAGACCCAGTACTTC.

Details on this clone: A much more abundant neighbour one base away suggests this may be a read error. This chain joins TRBV6-2 or TRBV6-3 and TRBJ1-5; D ambiguous. Germline CDR1 reads MNHEY; CDR2 reads SVGEGT. The CDR3 spans 13 residues. DNA for the CDR3: TGTGCCAGCAGTTACAGCAGCAATCAGCCCCAACATTTT. It specifies CASSYSSNQPQHF.

This clone has at least ten counts. The rearrangement uses TRBV19 and TRBJ2-2; D is ambiguous. The CDR3 consists of 15 residues. V lost 3 bases to trimming and J lost 0 bases, with 8 bases between them. CDR1 is LNHDA, CDR2 SQIVND, per germline (reference sequence). The CDR3 region has the DNA TGTGCCAGTAGTATTGGATTCACGAACACCGGGGAGCTGTTTTTT. Translated, it gives CASSIGFTNTGELFF.

This clone was seen a few times. This sequence joins TRBV12-3 or TRBV12-4 and TRBJ2-1; D perhaps matches TRBD1 (6 bases). Trimming removed 5 bases from V and 5 bases from J, with 13 bases in between. The CDR3 length is 14 residues. The CDR3 nucleotides read TGTGCCAGCAGTGTGGACAGAGCTAACAATGAGCAGTTCTTC. This sequence encodes CASSVDRANNEQFF.

Only a few counts were recorded for this clone. Sequence at one end of the junction differs from germline and may be a read error. The gene calls are TRBV12-3 or TRBV12-4 and TRBJ1-6; D uncertain. The CDR3 has 12 amino acids. The CDR3 is CASGNWYSPLHF. The CDR3 nucleotides read TGTGCCAGCGGAAATTGGTATTCACCACTCCACTTT.